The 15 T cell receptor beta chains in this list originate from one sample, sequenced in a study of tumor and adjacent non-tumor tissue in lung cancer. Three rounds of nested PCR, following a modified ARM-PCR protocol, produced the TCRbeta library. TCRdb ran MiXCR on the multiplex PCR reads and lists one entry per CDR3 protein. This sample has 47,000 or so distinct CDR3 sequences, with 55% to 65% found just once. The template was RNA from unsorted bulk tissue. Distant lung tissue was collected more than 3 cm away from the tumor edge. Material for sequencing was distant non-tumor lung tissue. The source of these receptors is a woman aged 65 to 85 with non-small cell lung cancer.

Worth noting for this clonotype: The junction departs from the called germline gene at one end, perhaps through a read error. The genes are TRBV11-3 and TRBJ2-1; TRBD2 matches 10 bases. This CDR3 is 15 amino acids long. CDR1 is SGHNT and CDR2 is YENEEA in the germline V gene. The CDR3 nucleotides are TGTGCCAACAGCTTAGCTAGCGGGAGCTACTATGATCAGTTCTTC. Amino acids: CANSLASGSYYDQFF. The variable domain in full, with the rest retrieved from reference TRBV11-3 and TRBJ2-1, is EAGVVQSPRYKIIEKKQPVAFWCNPISGHNTLYWYLQNLGQGPELLIRYENEEAVDDSQLPKDRFSAERLKGVDSTLKIQPAELGDSAVYLCANSLASGSYYDQFFGPGTRLTVL.

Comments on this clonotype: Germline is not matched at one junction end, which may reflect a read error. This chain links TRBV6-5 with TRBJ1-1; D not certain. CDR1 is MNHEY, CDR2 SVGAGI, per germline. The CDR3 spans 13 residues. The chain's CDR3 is CANSKQRATEAYF. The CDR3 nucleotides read TGTGCCAACAGTAAACAGAGGGCCACTGAAGCTTACTTT.

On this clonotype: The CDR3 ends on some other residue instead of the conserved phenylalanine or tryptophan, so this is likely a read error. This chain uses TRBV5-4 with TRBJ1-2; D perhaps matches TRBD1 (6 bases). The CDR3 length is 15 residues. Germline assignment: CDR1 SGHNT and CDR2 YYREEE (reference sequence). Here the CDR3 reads CAGSLGRPGVAGYTL. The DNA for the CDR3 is TGTGCCGGCAGCTTGGGGAGACCAGGGGTGGCTGGCTACACCCTC.

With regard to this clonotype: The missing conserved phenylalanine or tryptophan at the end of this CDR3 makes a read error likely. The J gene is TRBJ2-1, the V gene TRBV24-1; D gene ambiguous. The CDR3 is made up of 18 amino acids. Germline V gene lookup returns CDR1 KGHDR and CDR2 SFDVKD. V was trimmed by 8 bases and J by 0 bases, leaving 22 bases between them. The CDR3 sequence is CATIPSLSGRSSYNEQFL. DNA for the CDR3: TGTGCCACCATCCCATCTTTGTCTGGAAGATCCTCCTACAATGAGCAGTTCTTA.

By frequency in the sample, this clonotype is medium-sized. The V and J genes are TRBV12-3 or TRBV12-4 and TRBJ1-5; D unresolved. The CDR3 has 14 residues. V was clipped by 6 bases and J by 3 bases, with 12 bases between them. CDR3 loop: CASSPSGDNQPQHF. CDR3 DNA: TGTGCCAGCAGCCCTTCTGGGGACAATCAGCCCCAGCATTTT.

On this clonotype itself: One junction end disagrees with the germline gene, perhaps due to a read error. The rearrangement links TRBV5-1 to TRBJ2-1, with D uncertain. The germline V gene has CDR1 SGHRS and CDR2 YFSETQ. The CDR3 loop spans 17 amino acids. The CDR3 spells CASSLVVGIRSYNEQFF. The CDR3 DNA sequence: TGTGCCAGCAGCTTGGTCGTGGGGATACGGTCCTACAATGAGCAGTTCTTC.

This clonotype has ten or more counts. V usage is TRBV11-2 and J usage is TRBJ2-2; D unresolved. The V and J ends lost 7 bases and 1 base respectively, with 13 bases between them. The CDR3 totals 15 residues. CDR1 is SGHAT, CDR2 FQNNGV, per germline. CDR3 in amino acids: CASTPEPQNTGELFF. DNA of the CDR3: TGTGCCAGCACCCCCGAGCCCCAGAACACCGGGGAGCTGTTTTTT.

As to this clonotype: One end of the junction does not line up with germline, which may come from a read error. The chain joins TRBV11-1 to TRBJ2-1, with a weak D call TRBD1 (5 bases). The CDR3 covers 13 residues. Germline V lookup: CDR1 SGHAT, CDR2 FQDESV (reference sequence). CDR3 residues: CVSSYLSQGEQFF. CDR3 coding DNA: TGTGTCAGCAGTTACCTTTCCCAGGGTGAGCAATTCTTC.

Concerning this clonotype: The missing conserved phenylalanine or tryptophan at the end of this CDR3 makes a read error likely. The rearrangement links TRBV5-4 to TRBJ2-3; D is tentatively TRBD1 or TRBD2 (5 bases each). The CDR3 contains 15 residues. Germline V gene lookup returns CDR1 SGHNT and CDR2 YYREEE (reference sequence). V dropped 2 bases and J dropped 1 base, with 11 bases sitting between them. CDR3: CASSFHTGRTDTQYL. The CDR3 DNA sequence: TGTGCCAGCAGCTTTCACACGGGGCGCACAGATACGCAGTATCTT.

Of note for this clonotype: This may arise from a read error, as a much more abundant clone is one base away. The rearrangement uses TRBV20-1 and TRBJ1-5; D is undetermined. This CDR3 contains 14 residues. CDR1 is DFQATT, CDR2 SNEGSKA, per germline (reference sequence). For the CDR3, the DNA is TGCAATGCTAGCACAATATTCAGCAATCAGCCCCAGCATTTT. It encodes CNASTIFSNQPQHF.

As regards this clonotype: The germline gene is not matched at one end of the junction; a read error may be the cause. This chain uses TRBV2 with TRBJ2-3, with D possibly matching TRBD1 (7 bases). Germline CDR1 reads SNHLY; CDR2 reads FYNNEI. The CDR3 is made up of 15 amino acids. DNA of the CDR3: TGTGCCATTGCAGGGGGGACTTCCAGCATAGATACGCAGTATTTT. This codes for CAIAGGTSSIDTQYF.

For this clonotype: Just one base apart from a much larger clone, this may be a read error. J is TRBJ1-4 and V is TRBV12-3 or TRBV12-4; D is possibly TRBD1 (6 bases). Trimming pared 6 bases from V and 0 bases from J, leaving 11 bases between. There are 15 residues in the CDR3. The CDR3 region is CASSTGRATNEKLFF. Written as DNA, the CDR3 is TGTGCCAGCAGCACAGGGCGTGCAACTAATGAAAAACTGTTTTTT.

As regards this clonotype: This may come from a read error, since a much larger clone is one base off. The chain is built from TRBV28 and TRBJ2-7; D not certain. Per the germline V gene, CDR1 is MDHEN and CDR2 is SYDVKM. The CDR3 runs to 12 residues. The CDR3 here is CTSSPGIGEQYF. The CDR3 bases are TGTACCAGCAGTCCTGGGATCGGCGAGCAGTACTTC.

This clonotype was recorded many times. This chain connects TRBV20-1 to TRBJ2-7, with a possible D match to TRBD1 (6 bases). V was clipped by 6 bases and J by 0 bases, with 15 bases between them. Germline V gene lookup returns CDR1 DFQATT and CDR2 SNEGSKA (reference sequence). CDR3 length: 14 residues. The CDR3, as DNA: TGCAGTGCGACCGGGACACAAAGCTCCTACGAGCAGTACTTC. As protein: CSATGTQSSYEQYF.

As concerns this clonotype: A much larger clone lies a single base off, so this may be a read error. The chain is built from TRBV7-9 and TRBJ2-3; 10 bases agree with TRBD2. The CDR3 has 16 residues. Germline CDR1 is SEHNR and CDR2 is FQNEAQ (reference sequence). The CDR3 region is CASSLSAGGPSDMQYF. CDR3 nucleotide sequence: TGTGCCAGCAGCTTATCAGCGGGAGGGCCCTCAGATATGCAGTATTTT.